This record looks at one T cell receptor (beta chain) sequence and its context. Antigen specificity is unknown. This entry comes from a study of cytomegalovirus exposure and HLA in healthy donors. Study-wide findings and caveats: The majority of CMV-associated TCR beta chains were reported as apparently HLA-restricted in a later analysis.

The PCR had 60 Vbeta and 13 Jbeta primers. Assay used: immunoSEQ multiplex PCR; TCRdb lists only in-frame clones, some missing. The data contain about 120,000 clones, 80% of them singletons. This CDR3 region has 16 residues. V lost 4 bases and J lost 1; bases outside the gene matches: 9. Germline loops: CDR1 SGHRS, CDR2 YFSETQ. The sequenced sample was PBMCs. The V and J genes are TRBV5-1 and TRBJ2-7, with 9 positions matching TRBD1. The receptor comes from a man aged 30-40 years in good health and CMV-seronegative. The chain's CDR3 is CASSANTGGDSYEQYF. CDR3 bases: TGCGCCAGCAGCGCAAACACAGGGGGCGATTCCTACGAGCAGTACTTC.